Shown below are 10 T cell receptor beta chains from a single sample sequenced in a study of T cell responses to AZD1222 COVID-19 vaccine. The assay was immunoSEQ multiplex PCR, and TCRdb's table has in-frame clones only and misses some. The repertoire includes around 160,000 clones, 82% of them detected once, and about 3.8% sits in the top ten. The sample consisted of peripheral blood, taken on day 0 of MenACWY control vaccination. The receptors originated from an adult in good health.

The chain has TRBV19 and TRBJ1-4; D is unclear. The CDR3 loop spans 16 amino acids. Germline CDR1 reads LNHDA; CDR2 reads SQIVND (reference sequence). V was pared by 1 base and J by 6 bases, with 15 bases between. CDR3 sequence: CASSIGEAGGYEKLFF. The CDR3 DNA is TGTGCCAGTAGTATAGGAGAAGCAGGCGGTTATGAAAAACTGTTTTTT.

This rearrangement joins TRBV29-1 to TRBJ1-3, with D tentatively TRBD1 (5 bases). Germline CDR1 reads SQVTM; CDR2 reads ANQGSEA. The V end was cut by 4 bases, the J end by 4 bases, with 14 bases between. This CDR3 has 14 residues. The CDR3 loop is CSVAIQDVGNTIYF. The CDR3 DNA reads TGCAGCGTTGCCATACAGGACGTCGGAAACACCATATATTTT.

This clone was picked up a small number of times. The genes are TRBV2 and TRBJ2-7; D may correspond to TRBD1 or TRBD2 (5 bases each). The CDR3 consists of 14 residues. Germline lookup yields CDR1 SNHLY and CDR2 FYNNEI. Trimming took 2 bases from V and 3 from J, leaving 11 bases between them. Here the CDR3 reads CASSEQGERYEQYV. The CDR3, as DNA: TGTGCCAGCAGTGAACAGGGAGAACGCTACGAGCAGTACGTC.

This chain links TRBV6-5 with TRBJ1-2; weak D call: TRBD1 (5 bases). The V gene's germline CDR1 is MNHEY and CDR2 SVGAGI. Trimming pared 5 bases from V and 5 bases from J, leaving 12 bases between. This CDR3 has 13 residues. CDR3 in amino acids: CASSPGRGYGYTF. CDR3 nucleotide sequence: TGTGCCAGCAGTCCCGGGAGGGGATATGGCTACACCTTC.

This chain uses TRBV5-1 with TRBJ2-1; 9 positions agree with TRBD1. After removal of 4 bases from V and 4 bases from J, the junction contained 3 bases not matched to a gene. Germline CDR1 reads SGHRS; CDR2 reads YFSETQ. The CDR3 spans 14 residues. The CDR3 coding sequence is TGCGCCAGCAGCCCCGGGACAGGGTACAATGAGCAGTTCTTC. Amino acids: CASSPGTGYNEQFF.

This chain links TRBV12-3 or TRBV12-4 with TRBJ1-2, with a weak D call TRBD1 (5 bases). V gave up 7 bases and J gave up 10 bases, with 16 bases separating them. CDR3 length equals 12 residues. This CDR3 reads CASTKTGTDYTF. CDR3 DNA: TGTGCCAGCACCAAAACCGGGACGGACTACACCTTC.

The chain links TRBV11-2 to TRBJ2-3; D remains unclear. Per germline, CDR1 SGHAT and CDR2 FQNNGV. V was cut by 1 base and J by 13 bases, with 15 bases left in between. This CDR3 is built from 13 residues. The DNA for the CDR3 is TGTGCCAGCAGCTTAGCGTCGGCCCCGGATGAGTATTTT. Encoded protein: CASSLASAPDEYF.

The genes are TRBV5-4 and TRBJ1-4; D unresolved. V was shortened by 4 bases and J by 5 bases, with 12 bases between the two germline ends. This CDR3 contains 14 residues. Germline V lookup: CDR1 SGHNT, CDR2 YYREEE (reference sequence). The DNA of the CDR3 is TGTGCCAGCAGCCGGAACGGCTTAAATGAAAAACTGTTTTTT. Its translation: CASSRNGLNEKLFF.

In this sample, this clone turned up once. This chain links TRBV5-6 with TRBJ1-5; 7 nucleotides match TRBD1. Germline loops: CDR1 SGHDT, CDR2 YYEEEE. The length of the CDR3 is 17 residues. The V segment lost 2 bases and the J segment 4 bases; nucleotides outside the gene matches: 12. The CDR3 protein is CASSFKGLGQPNQPQHF. In DNA, the CDR3 is TGTGCCAGCAGCTTTAAAGGTCTGGGACAGCCAAATCAGCCCCAGCATTTT.

The CDR3 is CARIRGDDSYEQYF. In DNA form, the CDR3 reads TGTGCCAGAATTCGGGGGGACGACTCCTACGAGCAGTACTTC. The chain uses TRBV19 and TRBJ2-7; 7 bases are shared with TRBD2. The J segment lost 0 bases and the V segment lost 9 bases, leaving 8 bases of the junction unmatched. The CDR3 consists of 14 residues. Germline CDR1 and CDR2: LNHDA and SQIVND (reference sequence).